This entry lists 17 T cell receptor beta chains sequenced from one sample in a study of glioma-infiltrating T cells. The iRepertoire nested amplicon-rescue multiplex PCR amplified TCR alpha and beta CDR3s from RNA. TCRdb reanalysed the multiplex PCR reads using MiXCR and keeps one entry per CDR3 protein. The data contain 35,000 to 45,000 distinct CDR3 sequences, about 22% of them singletons. Sequencing was performed on glioma tissue, nonneoplastic brain tissue, or PBMCs (not recorded which). All receptors come from a human donor with low-grade glioma or glioblastoma, undergoing nonglioma brain surgery, or in good health (not recorded which).

There are many counts of this clonotype. The CDR3 sequence is CASRGITGQVYGYTF. DNA of the CDR3: TGTGCCAGCAGGGGAATAACGGGACAGGTCTATGGCTACACCTTC. This sequence joins TRBV2 and TRBJ1-2, with 8 bases aligning to TRBD1. The CDR3 extends over 15 amino acids. V gave up 6 bases and J gave up 4 bases; unmatched junction bases: 10. Germline V gene lookup returns CDR1 SNHLY and CDR2 FYNNEI.

Points on this clonotype: With a much larger clone just one base away, this may be a read error. The J gene is TRBJ2-5, the V gene TRBV20-1; 10 nucleotides match TRBD1. The trim removed 2 bases at V and 7 bases at J, leaving 13 bases unmatched. The germline gives CDR1 DFQATT, CDR2 SNEGSKA (reference sequence). This CDR3 contains 16 residues. This CDR3 is CSARFLGTGAKGTQYF. The DNA of the CDR3 is TGCAGTGCTAGATTTTTGGGGACAGGGGCGAAAGGGACCCAGTACTTC.

In this sample, this clonotype turned up many times. The chain has TRBV19 and TRBJ2-3, with 7 bases lining up with TRBD1. CDR1 LNHDA and CDR2 SQIVND come from the germline V gene (reference sequence). V gave up 5 bases and J gave up 0 bases; unmatched junction bases: 5. The CDR3 loop spans 15 amino acids. CDR3 nucleotides: TGTGCCAGTAGTGCGACAGGGAGCAGCACAGATACGCAGTATTTT. It yields the protein CASSATGSSTDTQYF.

This clonotype was observed a single time. This clone may be a read error of a much larger clone one base away. This chain joins TRBV2 and TRBJ2-5; tentative D call: TRBD2 (7 bases). Germline V gene data show CDR1 as SNHLY and CDR2 as FYNNEI. The CDR3 loop spans 12 amino acids. For the CDR3, the DNA is TGTGCCGGGGGGGCTGTGATAGAGACCAAGTACTTC. Its translation is CAGGAVIETKYF.

The chain is built from TRBV5-1 and TRBJ2-7; D possibly corresponds to TRBD2 (5 bases). Trimming cost V 3 bases and J 5 bases, with 12 bases left between them. Per germline, CDR1 SGHRS and CDR2 YFSETQ. The CDR3 length is 13 residues. CDR3 protein: CASSYRGIDEQYF. The CDR3 region has the DNA TGCGCCAGCAGCTACCGAGGGATCGACGAGCAGTACTTC.

Many counts were recorded for this clonotype. The chain is built from TRBV7-2 and TRBJ2-1, with 7 bases lining up with TRBD1. This CDR3 comprises 16 residues. The J segment lost 7 bases and the V segment lost 5 bases, leaving 14 bases of the junction unmatched. Germline CDR1 and CDR2: SGHTA and FQGNSA. The CDR3 loop reads CASSNNRGMRENEQFF. The CDR3 DNA reads TGTGCCAGCAGCAATAACAGGGGAATGAGGGAAAATGAGCAGTTCTTC.

This clonotype was recorded at least ten times. The rearrangement joins TRBV4-1 to TRBJ2-5; D unresolved. V lost 6 bases to trimming and J lost 5 bases, with 19 bases between them. Per the germline V gene, CDR1 is MGHRA and CDR2 is YSYEKL. The CDR3 runs to 15 residues. CDR3 loop: CASSPESQSAETQYF. CDR3 bases: TGCGCCAGCAGTCCTGAGAGTCAGTCCGCGGAGACCCAGTACTTC.

This clonotype occurred many times. The chain carries TRBV12-3 or TRBV12-4 and TRBJ1-6; the match to TRBD1 covers 10 bases. Trimming removed 6 bases from V and 4 bases from J; junction bases left unmatched: 3. The CDR3 runs 15 residues. CDR3 in amino acids: CASRGTGAYNSPLHF. CDR3 DNA sequence: TGTGCCAGCAGGGGGACAGGGGCATATAATTCACCCCTCCACTTT.

In its sample, this clonotype was seen once. A much larger clone lies a single base off, so this may be a read error. The chain couples TRBV7-9 to TRBJ2-5, with TRBD1 as a possible D gene (6 bases). The CDR3 sequence is 14 residues long. Germline V gene sequence: CDR1 SEHNR, CDR2 FQNEAQ (reference sequence). Deletions cut 2 bases from V and 9 bases from J, with 16 bases between. CDR3 DNA: TGTGCCAGCAGCTTACAAGGGGGTCAAAAGGCCCAGTACTTC. It translates to CASSLQGGQKAQYF.

The chain recombines TRBV7-6 with TRBJ2-7, with D uncertain. The germline V gene encodes CDR1 SGHVS and CDR2 FNYEAQ. The CDR3 covers 13 residues. Trimming shortened V by 4 bases and J by 2 bases, and 9 bases separated the two germline ends. For the CDR3, the DNA is TGTGCCAGCAGCTATCAGTCCGCCTACGAGCAGTACTTC. Its protein is CASSYQSAYEQYF.

In its sample, this clonotype was seen many times. In DNA form, the CDR3 reads TGTGCCAGCAGTGCGATTAGAACGGCGTCTGATGGCTACACCTTC. Translation: CASSAIRTASDGYTF. J is TRBJ1-2 and V is TRBV6-1; D unclear. The CDR3 has 15 residues. Germline lookup yields CDR1 MNHNS and CDR2 SASEGT. V gave up 4 bases and J gave up 6 bases, with 18 bases separating them.

This clonotype was recorded at least ten times. This chain joins TRBV3-1 and TRBJ2-1, with TRBD2 matching 11 bases. This CDR3 is 20 amino acids long. Germline CDR1 and CDR2: LGHDT and YNNKEL (reference sequence). V lost 0 bases and J lost 3; bases outside the gene matches: 13. The CDR3, as DNA: TGTGCCAGCAGCCAAGATCTTTTGGAGACTAGCGGGACGGTCTACAATGAGCAGTTCTTC. Translation: CASSQDLLETSGTVYNEQFF.

This clonotype was picked up many times. The CDR3 DNA is TGTGCCAGCAGCTTATTAGGTTTTGGAAACACCATATATTTT. It specifies CASSLLGFGNTIYF. V and J are TRBV7-6 and TRBJ1-3; D unresolved. CDR3 length equals 14 residues. CDR1 and CDR2 from the germline V gene are SGHVS and FNYEAQ. Trimming took 2 bases from V and 3 from J, leaving 8 bases between them.

The table lists this clonotype with many counts. The V and J genes are TRBV7-2 and TRBJ1-1; D is possibly TRBD1 (6 bases). Germline loops: CDR1 SGHTA, CDR2 FQGNSA. V gave up 5 bases and J gave up 8 bases, with 15 bases separating them. This CDR3 region has 13 residues. The CDR3 nucleotides are TGTGCCAGCAGCAACAAGGGGGGGGCAGAAGCTTTCTTT. Its protein product is CASSNKGGAEAFF.

Note on this clonotype: A clone one base away is much larger, so this may be a read error. A read error is likely, as this CDR3 ends without the conserved phenylalanine or tryptophan. J is TRBJ2-7 and V is TRBV3-1, with D possibly TRBD1 on 6 matching bases. CDR1 and CDR2 (germline): LGHDT, YNNKEL (reference sequence). The V end lost 5 bases, the J end lost 3 bases, and 14 bases lay between the germline ends. CDR3 size: 14 residues. The CDR3 DNA reads TGTGCCAGCAGCAAACAGGGTCTCTTCTACGAGCAGTACCTC. It is translated as CASSKQGLFYEQYL.

At least ten counts were recorded for this clonotype. This chain joins TRBV7-2 and TRBJ2-3; unclear D gene. Trimming took off 5 bases at V and 2 bases at J, with 5 bases between the two ends. Germline V gene data show CDR1 as SGHTA and CDR2 as FQGNSA. CDR3 size: 12 residues. As DNA, the CDR3 is TGTGCCAGCAGCCCCCCCACAGATACGCAGTATTTT. This gives the protein CASSPPTDTQYF.

This clonotype was seen at least ten times. The rearrangement links TRBV7-2 to TRBJ2-1; D possibly corresponds to TRBD2 (5 bases). Germline-derived CDR1 and CDR2 are SGHTA and FQGNSA. This CDR3 is 15 amino acids long. V lost 2 bases to trimming and J lost 3 bases, with 11 bases between them. CDR3 coding DNA: TGTGCCAGCAGCTTATCCGGAGGTAGCTACAATGAGCAGTTCTTC. Encoded protein: CASSLSGGSYNEQFF.